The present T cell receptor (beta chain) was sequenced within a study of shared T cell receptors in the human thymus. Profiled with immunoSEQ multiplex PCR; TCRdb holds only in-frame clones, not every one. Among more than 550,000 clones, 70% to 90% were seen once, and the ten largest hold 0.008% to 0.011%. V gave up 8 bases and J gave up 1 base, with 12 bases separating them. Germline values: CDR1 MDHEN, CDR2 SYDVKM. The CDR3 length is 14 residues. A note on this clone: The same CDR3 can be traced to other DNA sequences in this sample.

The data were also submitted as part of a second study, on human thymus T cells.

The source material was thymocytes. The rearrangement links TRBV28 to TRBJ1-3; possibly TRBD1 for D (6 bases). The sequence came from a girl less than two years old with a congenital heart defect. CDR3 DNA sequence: TGTGCCAGCTCCCTGGGGGCATCTGGAAACACCATATATTTT. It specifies CASSLGASGNTIYF.